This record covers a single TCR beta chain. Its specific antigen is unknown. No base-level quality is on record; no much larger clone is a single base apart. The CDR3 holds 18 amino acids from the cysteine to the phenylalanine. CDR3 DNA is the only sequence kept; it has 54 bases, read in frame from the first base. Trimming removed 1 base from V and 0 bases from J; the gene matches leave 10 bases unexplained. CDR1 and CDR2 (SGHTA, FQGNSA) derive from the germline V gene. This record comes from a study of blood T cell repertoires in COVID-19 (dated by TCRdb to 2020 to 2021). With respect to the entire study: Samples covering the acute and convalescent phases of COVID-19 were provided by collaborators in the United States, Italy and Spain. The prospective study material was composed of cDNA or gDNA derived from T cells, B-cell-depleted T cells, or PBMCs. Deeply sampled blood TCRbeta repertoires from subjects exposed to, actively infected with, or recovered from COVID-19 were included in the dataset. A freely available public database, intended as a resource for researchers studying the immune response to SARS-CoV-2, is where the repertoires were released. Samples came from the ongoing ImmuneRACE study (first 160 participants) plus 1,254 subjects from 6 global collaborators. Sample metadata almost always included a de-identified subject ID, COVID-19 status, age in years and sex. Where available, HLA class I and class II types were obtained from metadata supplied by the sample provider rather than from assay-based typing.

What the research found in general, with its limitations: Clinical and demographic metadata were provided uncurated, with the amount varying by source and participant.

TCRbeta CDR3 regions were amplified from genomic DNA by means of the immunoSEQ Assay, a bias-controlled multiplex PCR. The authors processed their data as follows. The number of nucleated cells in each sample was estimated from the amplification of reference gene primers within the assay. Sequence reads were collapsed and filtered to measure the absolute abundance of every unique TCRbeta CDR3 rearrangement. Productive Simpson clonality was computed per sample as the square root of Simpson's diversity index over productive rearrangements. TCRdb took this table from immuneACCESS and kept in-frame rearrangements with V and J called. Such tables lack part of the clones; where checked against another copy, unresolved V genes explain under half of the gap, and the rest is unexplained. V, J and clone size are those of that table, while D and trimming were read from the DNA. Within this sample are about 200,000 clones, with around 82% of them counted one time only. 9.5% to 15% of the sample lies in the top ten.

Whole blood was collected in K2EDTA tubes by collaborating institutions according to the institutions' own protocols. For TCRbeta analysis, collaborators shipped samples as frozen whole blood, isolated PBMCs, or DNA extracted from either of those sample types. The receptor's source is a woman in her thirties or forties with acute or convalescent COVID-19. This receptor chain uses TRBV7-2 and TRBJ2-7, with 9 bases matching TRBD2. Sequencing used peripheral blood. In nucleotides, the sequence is TGTGCCAGCAGCTTAGGATCTAGCGGGATTACAAGCTCCTACGAGCAGTACTTC. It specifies CASSLGSSGITSSYEQYF.